Listed here are 22 T cell receptor beta chains from one sample, sequenced in a study of blood T cell repertoires in COVID-19. The table came from immunoSEQ multiplex PCR; TCRdb's copy has only in-frame clones and leaves some out. Of 150,000 to 200,000 clones listed, 70% to 90% were seen once; the top ten hold about 7%. Sequenced sample: peripheral blood. These TCRs come from a woman aged 80 or over in a cohort sampled during active or convalescent COVID-19.

The V call is TRBV27, the J call TRBJ1-5; TRBD1 matches at 9 bases. The CDR3 has 15 residues. The ends lost 8 bases at V and 3 bases at J; junction bases unmatched: 8. Germline V gene lookup returns CDR1 MNHEY and CDR2 SMNVEV (reference sequence). This CDR3 is CASRDRALPNQPQHF. The CDR3 coding sequence is TGTGCCAGCCGGGACAGGGCTTTGCCCAATCAGCCCCAGCATTTT.

The rearrangement joins TRBV5-6 to TRBJ1-1; 7 positions agree with TRBD1. Germline V lookup: CDR1 SGHDT, CDR2 YYEEEE. Trimming at V came to 0 bases and at J to 1 base, leaving 3 bases not matched to a gene. The CDR3 is 15 amino acids. This CDR3 reads CASSLVAGGNTEAFF. CDR3 nucleotides: TGTGCCAGCAGCTTGGTCGCAGGGGGGAACACTGAAGCTTTCTTT. The full variable domain, completed using reference TRBV5-6 and TRBJ1-1, is DAGVTQSPTHLIKTRGQQVTLRCSPKSGHDTVSWYQQALGQGPQFIFQYYEEEERQRGNFPDRFSGHQFPNYSSELNVNALLLGDSALYLCASSLVAGGNTEAFFGQGTRLTVV.

The gene calls are TRBV5-6 and TRBJ1-3; a weak D match, TRBD1 (6 bases). Per germline, CDR1 SGHDT and CDR2 YYEEEE. The CDR3 runs to 17 residues. Deletions cut 1 base from V and 7 bases from J, with 21 bases between. The CDR3: CASSLRDLRQGQNTIYF. CDR3 nucleotide sequence: TGTGCCAGCAGCTTGAGGGATTTGAGGCAGGGGCAGAACACCATATATTTT.

Only one count was recorded for this clone. This chain links TRBV28 with TRBJ2-4; TRBD2 might be the D (6 bases). V lost 5 bases, J lost 6 bases, and 14 bases lay in between. CDR3 length: 14 amino acids. In germline, CDR1 is MDHEN, CDR2 SYDVKM. CDR3 region: CASSPGTPGNIQYF. For the CDR3, the DNA is TGTGCCAGCAGTCCTGGGACTCCGGGAAACATTCAGTACTTC.

The sample holds a few counts of this clone. The chain is built from TRBV5-8 and TRBJ1-5; TRBD1 might be the D (6 bases). Germline V gene data show CDR1 as SGHTS and CDR2 as YDEGEE. The V end lost 4 bases, the J end lost 0 bases, and 20 bases lay between the germline ends. CDR3 length: 18 residues. For the CDR3, the DNA is TGTGCCAGCAGCCGCGACAGGAGACTCCACTATAGCAATCAGCCCCAGCATTTT. The encoded protein is CASSRDRRLHYSNQPQHF.

The rearrangement links TRBV7-2 to TRBJ1-1; tentative D call: TRBD1 (6 bases). The CDR3 consists of 14 residues. Germline V lookup: CDR1 SGHTA, CDR2 FQGNSA. Trimming took off 5 bases at V and 0 bases at J, with 10 bases between the two ends. The CDR3 here is CASSDGQLNTEAFF. The CDR3 DNA sequence: TGTGCCAGCAGCGACGGACAGTTGAACACTGAAGCTTTCTTT.

In this sample, this clone turned up once. The CDR3 nucleotides read TGCGCCAGCAGCCAAGAATTTGGGACAGGGTTTGGGCAAGAGACCCAGTACTTC. It specifies CASSQEFGTGFGQETQYF. The chain recombines TRBV4-1 with TRBJ2-5; 9 bases agree with TRBD1. The ends lost 0 bases at V and 2 bases at J; junction bases unmatched: 10. This CDR3 region has 18 residues. Per the germline V gene, CDR1 is MGHRA and CDR2 is YSYEKL.

The chain uses TRBV28 and TRBJ1-5; D remains unclear. The CDR3 has 16 residues. V shed 2 bases and J shed 4 bases, with 15 bases lying between them. The germline gives CDR1 MDHEN, CDR2 SYDVKM. CDR3 residues: CASSLNPGYINQPQHF. CDR3 in DNA: TGTGCCAGCAGTTTAAACCCGGGGTACATTAATCAGCCCCAGCATTTT.

The genes are TRBV5-4 and TRBJ1-2; D might be TRBD1 (5 bases). V was shortened by 4 bases and J by 8 bases, with 12 bases between the two germline ends. The CDR3 length is 12 residues. Per germline, CDR1 SGHNT and CDR2 YYREEE (reference sequence). This CDR3 reads CASSLQGKGYTF. In DNA form, the CDR3 reads TGTGCCAGCAGCCTCCAGGGTAAGGGCTACACCTTC.

This clone occurred once. The V and J genes are TRBV27 and TRBJ1-4; D unclear. Germline V gene lookup returns CDR1 MNHEY and CDR2 SMNVEV (reference sequence). This CDR3 is 12 amino acids long. Trimming took off 10 bases at V and 8 bases at J, with 14 bases between the two ends. The CDR3 bases are TGTGCCACTTCGGGGATTGGGGAAAAACTGTTTTTT. Its translation is CATSGIGEKLFF.

This clone was counted only a few times. The V and J genes are TRBV7-8 and TRBJ1-1; TRBD1 matches 7 bases. The CDR3 extends over 16 amino acids. From germline, CDR1 is SGHVS and CDR2 FQNEAQ. Unmatched junction bases numbered 8, after V lost 3 bases and J lost 1 base. In DNA form, the CDR3 reads TGTGCCAGCAGCTTTTTAGGGGGCGTGGAGAACACTGAAGCTTTCTTT. Translating gives CASSFLGGVENTEAFF.

The CDR3 DNA reads as TGTGCCAGCAAACCTTGGGACAGGGTAAAATACGAGCAGTACTTC. Translated, it gives CASKPWDRVKYEQYF. The rearrangement joins TRBV28 to TRBJ2-7; 9 nucleotides agree with TRBD1. Germline V CDR1 and CDR2: MDHEN, SYDVKM. CDR3 length equals 15 residues. Trimming took 7 bases from V and 4 from J; bases not matched to a gene: 11.

This chain connects TRBV27 to TRBJ1-6; D not resolved. Germline assignment: CDR1 MNHEY and CDR2 SMNVEV (reference sequence). This CDR3 contains 15 residues. V was clipped by 2 bases and J by 4 bases, with 9 bases between them. In nucleotides, the CDR3 is TGTGCCAGCAGTTTAGGCCCCGGGTATAATTCACCCCTCCACTTT. Amino acids: CASSLGPGYNSPLHF.

This chain joins TRBV12-5 and TRBJ1-1, with 8 bases identical to TRBD1. CDR3 length: 13 amino acids. V trimming: 1 base; J trimming: 11 bases; junction bases outside the gene matches: 6. Germline CDR1 is LGHNT and CDR2 is FRNRAP. The CDR3 sequence: CASGLGQGARAFF. The CDR3 coding sequence is TGTGCTAGTGGTTTGGGGCAGGGGGCCAGGGCTTTCTTT. The full variable domain, with the rest looked up from reference TRBV12-5 and TRBJ1-1, is DARVTQTPRHKVTEMGQEVTMRCQPILGHNTVFWYRQTMMQGLELLAYFRNRAPLDDSGMPKDRFSAEMPDATLATLKIQPSEPRDSAVYFCASGLGQGARAFFGQGTRLTVV.

V gene TRBV3-1 (or the pseudogene TRBV3-2) combines with J gene TRBJ2-3; D is unresolved. The CDR3 is made up of 13 amino acids. V was clipped by 2 bases and J by 7 bases, with 10 bases between them. CDR1 and CDR2 (germline): LGHDT, YNNKEL (reference sequence). CDR3: CASSQLRRNTQYF. In DNA, the CDR3 is TGTGCCAGCAGCCAATTGAGGAGAAATACGCAGTATTTT.

The chain has TRBV28 and TRBJ1-2; TRBD1 matches 9 bases. This CDR3 contains 17 residues. CDR1 and CDR2 from the germline V gene are MDHEN and SYDVKM. Trimming at V came to 4 bases and at J to 1 base, leaving 10 bases not matched to a gene. DNA of the CDR3: TGTGCCAGCAGTTCTGGGGGGGGACAGGGTATTAACTATGGCTACACCTTC. Its protein is CASSSGGGQGINYGYTF.

A single count supports this clone. The gene calls are TRBV5-1 and TRBJ2-1, with D possibly matching TRBD2 (6 bases). This CDR3 has 16 residues. CDR1 and CDR2 from the germline V gene are SGHRS and YFSETQ. The V end was cut by 5 bases, the J end by 5 bases, with 20 bases between. The CDR3 protein is CASRLLTRPIDNEQFF. Here the CDR3 DNA reads TGCGCCAGCAGACTGTTGACTAGACCCATTGACAATGAGCAGTTCTTC.

The gene calls are TRBV28 and TRBJ1-6; the match to TRBD1 covers 9 bases. Germline trimming cut 5 bases from V and 10 bases from J; bases unmatched to any gene: 6. The CDR3 runs 14 residues. Germline CDR1 is MDHEN and CDR2 is SYDVKM. DNA for the CDR3: TGTGCCAGCAGTCTGGGACAGGGCCGCTCACCCCTCCACTTT. Its protein is CASSLGQGRSPLHF.

This clone was found once. The chain joins TRBV7-2 to TRBJ1-5; TRBD1 might be the D (5 bases). This CDR3 comprises 14 residues. The germline CDR1 and CDR2 sequences are SGHTA and FQGNSA. The V end was cut by 0 bases, the J end by 6 bases, with 9 bases between. CDR3 DNA sequence: TGTGCCAGCAGCTTAGCCGGAGGGGCTCAGCCCCAGCATTTT. It yields the protein CASSLAGGAQPQHF.

The gene calls are TRBV7-7 and TRBJ1-2, with D perhaps TRBD1 (6 bases). Germline assignment: CDR1 SSHAT and CDR2 FNYEAQ (reference sequence). V was trimmed by 8 bases and J by 3 bases, leaving 10 bases between them. CDR3 size: 12 residues. The CDR3 DNA sequence: TGTGCCAGCCGAAGGGGGTACTATGGCTACACCTTC. This gives the protein CASRRGYYGYTF.

This clone was picked up one time. This rearrangement joins TRBV5-8 to TRBJ2-1; D perhaps matches TRBD2 (6 bases). The CDR3 spans 16 residues. Trimming took off 4 bases at V and 5 bases at J, with 19 bases between the two ends. Germline assignment: CDR1 SGHTS and CDR2 YDEGEE. CDR3 in DNA: TGTGCCAGCAGCGGGGTACGGGAGCGAGTAGACAATGAGCAGTTCTTC. This codes for CASSGVRERVDNEQFF.

The chain carries TRBV12-3 or TRBV12-4 and TRBJ2-7; maybe TRBD1 (5 bases). This CDR3 contains 13 residues. V dropped 3 bases and J dropped 6 bases, with 12 bases sitting between them. The CDR3 DNA follows: TGTGCCAGCAGTTTGTCAGGGCACGGCGAGCAGTACTTC. Protein product: CASSLSGHGEQYF.